Sequencing of this T cell receptor beta chain was carried out in a study of CD8 T cells in ankylosing spondylitis. Study-level findings and limits: Seemingly distinctive of ankylosing spondylitis blood was a TCR beta motif formed by eight highly homologous variants. Reportedly, matched ankylosing spondylitis synovial fluid was significantly enriched for disease-linked clones. Previous work reported some of these motif variants in the synovial fluid and blood of reactive arthritis.

This CDR3 has 17 residues. From germline, CDR1 is MDHEN and CDR2 SYDVKM. V lost 7 bases to trimming and J lost 5 bases, with 23 bases between them. Each TCR beta library was made by quantitative 5'-RACE that incorporated molecular barcodes. Using its own MiXCR run on the 5' RACE reads, TCRdb lists one record per CDR3 protein. The sample yields about 330,000 distinct CDR3 sequences, 7% to 9% seen once. This clonotype was counted many times. Its antigen is not known. Sequencing used blood, either unsorted or a sorted T cell fraction (not recorded which). The chain uses TRBV28 and TRBJ2-2, with TRBD1 as a possible D gene (6 bases). This clonotype was obtained from a male donor with ankylosing spondylitis. This CDR3 reads CASTDPQGVFGTGELFF. The CDR3, as DNA: TGTGCCAGCACCGATCCACAGGGTGTTTTCGGTACCGGGGAGCTGTTTTTT.